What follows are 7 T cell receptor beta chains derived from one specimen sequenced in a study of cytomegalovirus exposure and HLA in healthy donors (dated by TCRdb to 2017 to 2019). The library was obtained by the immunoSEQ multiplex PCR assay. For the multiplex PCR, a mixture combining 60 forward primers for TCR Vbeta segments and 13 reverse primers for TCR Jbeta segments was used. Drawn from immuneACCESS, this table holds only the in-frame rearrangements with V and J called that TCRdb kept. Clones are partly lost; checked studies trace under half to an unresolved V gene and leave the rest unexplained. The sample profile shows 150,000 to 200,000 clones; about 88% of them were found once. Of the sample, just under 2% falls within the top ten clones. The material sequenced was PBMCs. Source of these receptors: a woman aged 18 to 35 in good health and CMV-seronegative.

CDR3 amino acids: CASSRRQGSYEQYF. In nucleotides, the CDR3 is TGCGCCAGCAGTCGACGACAGGGGTCCTACGAGCAGTACTTC. This chain joins TRBV10-1 and TRBJ2-7; 8 bases fit TRBD1. The J segment lost 1 base and the V segment lost 5 bases, leaving 4 bases of the junction unmatched. This CDR3 contains 14 residues. Looked up from germline, CDR1 is WNHNN and CDR2 is SYGVQD (reference sequence).

The CDR3 spells CASSRNRDTEAFF. DNA of the CDR3: TGTGCCAGCAGTCGCAACAGGGACACTGAAGCTTTCTTT. The gene calls are TRBV7-2 and TRBJ1-1, with a weak D call TRBD1 (6 bases). Trimming removed 6 bases from V and 3 bases from J, with 11 bases in between. CDR1 and CDR2 from the germline V gene are SGHTA and FQGNSA. The CDR3 runs to 13 residues.

The CDR3 sequence: CASSQEGTLHF. The DNA for the CDR3 is TGTGCCAGCAGTCAAGAGGGCACCCTCCACTTT. The gene calls are TRBV7-8 and TRBJ1-6; D is unclear. The germline V gene encodes CDR1 SGHVS and CDR2 FQNEAQ. The CDR3 is 11 residues long. Trimming left V 6 bases short and J 14 bases short, with 11 bases between.

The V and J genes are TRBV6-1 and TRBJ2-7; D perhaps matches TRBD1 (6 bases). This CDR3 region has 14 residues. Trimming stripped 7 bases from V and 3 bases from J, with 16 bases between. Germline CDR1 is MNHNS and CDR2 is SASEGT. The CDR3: CASIPQQGIYEQYF. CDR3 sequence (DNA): TGTGCCAGCATACCGCAGCAGGGGATCTACGAGCAGTACTTC.

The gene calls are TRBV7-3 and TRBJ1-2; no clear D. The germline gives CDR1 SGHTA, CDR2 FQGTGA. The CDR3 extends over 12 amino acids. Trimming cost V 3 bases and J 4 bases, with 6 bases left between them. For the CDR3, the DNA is TGTGCCAGCAGCTTTGAGGGCTATGGCTACACCTTC. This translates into CASSFEGYGYTF. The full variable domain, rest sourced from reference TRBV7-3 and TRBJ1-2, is GAGVSQTPSNKVTEKGKYVELRCDPISGHTALYWYRQSLGQGPEFLIYFQGTGAADDSGLPNDRFFAVRPEGSVSTLKIQRTERGDSAVYLCASSFEGYGYTFGSGTRLTVV.

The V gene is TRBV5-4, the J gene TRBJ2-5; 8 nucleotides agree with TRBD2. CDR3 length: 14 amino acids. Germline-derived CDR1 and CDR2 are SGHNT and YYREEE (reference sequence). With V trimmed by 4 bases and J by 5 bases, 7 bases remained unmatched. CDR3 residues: CASSREGGRETQYF. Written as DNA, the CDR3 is TGTGCCAGCAGCCGGGAGGGGGGCCGGGAGACCCAGTACTTC.

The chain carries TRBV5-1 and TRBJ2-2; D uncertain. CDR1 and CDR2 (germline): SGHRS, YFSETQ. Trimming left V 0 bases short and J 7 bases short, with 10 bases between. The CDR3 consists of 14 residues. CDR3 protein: CASSLVNADGELFF. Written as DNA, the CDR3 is TGCGCCAGCAGCTTGGTGAACGCGGACGGGGAGCTGTTTTTT.